The following is a T cell receptor beta chain sequence with its context. Its antigen remains unidentified. This entry belongs to a study of T-cell memory formation after mild COVID-19. Trimming took 6 bases from V and 3 from J, leaving 12 bases between them. CDR3 length: 15 residues. Germline lookup yields CDR1 MNHEY and CDR2 SVGEGT. TCR alpha and TCR beta cDNA libraries carrying sample barcodes and UMIs came from 5'RACE with constant-segment primers. MiXCR was run by TCRdb on the 5' RACE reads, yielding one entry per CDR3 protein. The table has 210,000 or so distinct CDR3 sequences, 27% seen once. Study-wide points: The study detected some responding clones in pre-infection memory, suggesting cross-reactive memory joined.

This receptor was obtained from an adult woman who had mild COVID-19 (a few samples of this study predate the infection). Cell type and time point are not known. V is TRBV6-2 or TRBV6-3 and J is TRBJ2-6, with D possibly called TRBD1 or TRBD2 (5 bases each). The sequencing sample was made of PBMCs or a T cell subset sorted from them (not recorded which). The CDR3 loop is CASREGGHGANVLTF. The CDR3, as DNA: TGTGCCAGCAGAGAAGGAGGACATGGGGCCAACGTCCTGACTTTC.